This T cell receptor (beta chain) derives from a study of blood T cell repertoires in COVID-19. Overall study: Spain, Italy and the United States supplied samples that represented acute and convalescent COVID-19. PBMCs, B-cell-depleted T cells, or T cells provided the cDNA or gDNA that made up the material.

Original methodology: Researchers report that nucleated cell counts were estimated from reference gene primer amplification. Method: immunoSEQ multiplex PCR; TCRdb's copy keeps in-frame clones and lacks some. That table gives V, J and clone size, and the DNA gave D and trimming. The top ten hold approximately 6.5% of the sample, which has around 100,000 clones, around 81% seen once. This CDR3 spans 16 amino acids. Germline V gene lookup returns CDR1 SGHTA and CDR2 FQGNSA. J was trimmed by 2 bases and V by 1 base; bases with no gene match: 5. The clonotype was recovered from a man between 60 and 70 years old with acute or convalescent COVID-19. This sequence joins TRBV7-2 and TRBJ2-3; 8 bases are a match to TRBD2. Sequencing was carried out using peripheral blood. The CDR3 loop is CASSLVGGANTDTQYF. CDR3 in DNA: TGTGCCAGCAGCTTAGTCGGGGGGGCGAACACAGATACGCAGTATTTT.